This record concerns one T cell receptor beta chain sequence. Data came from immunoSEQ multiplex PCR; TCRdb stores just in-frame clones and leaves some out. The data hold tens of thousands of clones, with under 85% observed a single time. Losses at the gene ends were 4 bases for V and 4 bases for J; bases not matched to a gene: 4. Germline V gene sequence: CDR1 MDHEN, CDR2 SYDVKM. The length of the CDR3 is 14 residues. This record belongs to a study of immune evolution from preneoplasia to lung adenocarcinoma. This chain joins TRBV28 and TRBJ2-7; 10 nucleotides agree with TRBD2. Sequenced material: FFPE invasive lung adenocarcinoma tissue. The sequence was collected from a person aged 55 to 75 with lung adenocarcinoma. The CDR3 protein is CASSYSGRRYEQYF. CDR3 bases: TGTGCCAGCAGTTATAGCGGGAGGAGGTACGAGCAGTACTTC. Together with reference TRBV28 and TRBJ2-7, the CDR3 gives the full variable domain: DVKVTQSSRYLVKRTGEKVFLECVQDMDHENMFWYRQDPGLGLRLIYFSYDVKMKEKGDIPEGYSVSREKKERFSLILESASTNQTSMYLCASSYSGRRYEQYFGPGTRLTVT.